Listed below are T cell receptor beta chains from one sample, sequenced in a study of shared clonotypes between healthy human individuals. Clones were read by immunoSEQ multiplex PCR, and TCRdb kept only the in-frame ones, dropping some. The sample lists 500,000 to 650,000 clones; roughly 79% were seen once. Material: PBMCs. These receptor sequences come from a woman in her thirties or forties in good health. Some clones in this sample may be carry-over from other donors' samples. CDR3s include the opening cysteine and the closing phenylalanine or tryptophan. D genes are given only for firm matches. Clone size is not always given. Where it is, it says once, few, many or a class for expanded clones.

d_call j_call clone_size v_call cdr3_aa cdr3_nt
NA TRBJ1-5 NA TRBV7-2 CASSLQQGGNQPQHF TGTGCCAGCAGCTTGCAGCAGGGTGGAAATCAGCCCCAGCATTTT
TRBD2 TRBJ2-2 NA TRBV5-4 CASSLGLARAAGELFF TGTGCCAGCAGCTTGGGACTAGCTAGGGCCGCCGGGGAGCTGTTTTTT
NA TRBJ2-7 NA TRBV5-5 CASSLDSTAWASYEQYF TGTGCCAGCAGCTTGGATTCGACAGCCTGGGCCTCCTACGAGCAGTACTTC
TRBD2 TRBJ2-3 NA TRBV6-4 CASSEASGRADTQYF TGTGCCAGCAGTGAGGCTAGCGGGAGAGCAGATACGCAGTATTTT
NA TRBJ1-1 NA TRBV30 CALSMNTEAFF TGTGCCTTAAGCATGAACACTGAAGCTTTCTTT
NA TRBJ2-7 NA TRBV5-6 CASSSTSPFFYEQYF TGTGCCAGCAGCTCCACTAGTCCCTTTTTCTACGAGCAGTACTTC
TRBD2 TRBJ2-1 NA TRBV4-2 CASSQDPPTSGFSYNEQFF TGTGCCAGCAGCCAAGATCCCCCGACTAGCGGGTTCTCCTACAATGAGCAGTTCTTC
TRBD1 TRBJ2-3 NA TRBV7-7 CASSTGTGYTDTQYF TGTGCTAGCAGCACCGGGACAGGATACACAGATACGCAGTATTTT
TRBD1 TRBJ2-7 NA TRBV4-1 CASSREGTVSSYEQYF TGCGCCAGCAGCCGAGAAGGGACAGTTAGCTCCTACGAGCAGTACTTC
NA TRBJ1-1 NA TRBV30 CAWSVLADEAFF TGTGCCTGGAGTGTACTTGCAGATGAAGCTTTCTTT
NA TRBJ2-7 once TRBV28 CASSFGVFGLYF TGTGCCAGCAGTTTCGGCGTTTTCGGCCTGTACTTC
TRBD1 TRBJ2-7 NA TRBV11-1 CASSPRDRVYEQYF TGTGCCAGCAGCCCGAGGGACAGGGTTTACGAGCAGTACTTC
NA TRBJ2-3 NA TRBV10-2 CASNPGLLTDTQYF TGCGCCAGCAACCCGGGACTCCTCACAGATACGCAGTATTTT
NA TRBJ1-1 NA TRBV9 CASSVASADTEAFF TGTGCCAGCAGCGTAGCTTCGGCCGACACTGAAGCTTTCTTT
TRBD2 TRBJ2-3 few TRBV7-9 CASSEELAGGTDTQYF TGTGCCAGCAGCGAAGAGCTAGCGGGAGGCACAGATACGCAGTATTTT
NA TRBJ1-1 NA TRBV27 CASSPNRDLNTEAFF TGTGCCAGCAGTCCCAACAGGGATTTGAACACTGAAGCTTTCTTT
NA TRBJ1-1 NA TRBV29-1 CSVAPRQSRTEALF TGCAGCGTCGCGCCCAGACAGAGTCGCACTGAAGCTCTCTTT
TRBD1 TRBJ1-1 NA TRBV18 CASSLQTGRGAFF TGTGCCAGCTCACTCCAGACAGGGCGAGGGGCTTTCTTT
NA TRBJ1-2 NA TRBV5-6 CASSFFSGTERNGYTF TGTGCCAGCAGCTTTTTTTCCGGGACGGAACGAAATGGCTACACCTTC
NA TRBJ1-2 NA TRBV20-1 CSAGLEPGYTF TGCAGTGCTGGTTTGGAGCCAGGCTACACCTTC
NA TRBJ2-2 NA TRBV6-5 CASSYAAGTDTGELFF TGTGCCAGCAGTTACGCGGCGGGAACGGACACCGGGGAGCTGTTTTTT
NA TRBJ2-1 NA TRBV6-6 CASSSEGNEQFF TGTGCCAGCAGTTCGGAGGGCAATGAGCAGTTCTTC
NA TRBJ2-3 NA TRBV7-8 CASSSAWQRADTQYF TGTGCCAGCAGCTCAGCGTGGCAAAGGGCAGATACGCAGTATTTT
TRBD1 TRBJ1-4 NA TRBV5-1 CASSSGTGGNSGNEKLFF TGCGCCAGCAGCAGCGGGACAGGGGGGAATAGCGGTAATGAAAAACTGTTTTTT
NA TRBJ2-7 once TRBV28 CASRTGYPSYEQYF TGTGCCAGCAGGACGGGGTATCCTTCCTACGAGCAGTACTTC
NA TRBJ1-5 few TRBV7-9 CASSLVVRRVGQPQHF TGTGCCAGCAGCTTAGTGGTCAGGCGGGTAGGTCAGCCCCAGCATTTT
NA TRBJ2-5 NA TRBV10-1 CASSARDQETQYF TGCGCCAGCAGTGCCCGGGACCAAGAGACCCAGTACTTC
TRBD1 TRBJ1-3 NA TRBV5-4 CASSQLRTGSGNTIYF TGTGCCAGCAGCCAACTCCGGACAGGCTCGGGAAACACCATATATTTT
NA TRBJ2-7 NA TRBV6-5 CASRVPGNDEQYF TGTGCCAGCAGGGTCCCAGGAAACGACGAGCAGTACTTC
NA TRBJ2-7 NA TRBV18 CASSPIPDRRLGPEQYF TGTGCCAGCTCACCGATACCAGACAGACGGCTAGGTCCCGAGCAGTACTTC
TRBD2 TRBJ2-3 NA TRBV28 CASSSGLAGRTDTQYF TGTGCCAGCAGTTCCGGACTAGCGGGACGCACAGATACGCAGTATTTT
TRBD1 TRBJ2-5 NA TRBV27 CATRRTGLETQYF TGTGCCACCCGTCGGACAGGGTTGGAGACCCAGTACTTC
TRBD1 TRBJ1-5 NA TRBV10-3 CAIGDRGIGNQPQHF TGTGCCATCGGGGACAGGGGTATTGGCAATCAGCCCCAGCATTTT